Below, 30 T cell receptor beta chains from the same sample are listed, as sequenced in a study of blood T cell repertoires in COVID-19. Clones were read by immunoSEQ multiplex PCR, and TCRdb kept only the in-frame ones, dropping some. The sample records 45,000 or so clones, roughly 73% being singletons. The source material was peripheral blood. The receptor set was obtained from an elderly man with acute or convalescent COVID-19.

The J gene is TRBJ2-7, the V gene TRBV30; D remains unclear. The CDR3 has 14 amino acids. V lost 0 bases and J 0 bases, leaving 9 bases between the germline ends. Germline V CDR1 and CDR2: GTSNPN, SVGIG (reference sequence). The CDR3 bases are TGTGCCTGGAGTGTAAGACATTTCTCCTACGAGCAGTACTTC. Translated, it gives CAWSVRHFSYEQYF. Full variable domain (outside the CDR3, taken from reference TRBV30 and TRBJ2-7): SQTIHQWPATLVQPVGSPLSLECTVEGTSNPNLYWYRQAAGRGLQLLFYSVGIGQISSEVPQNLSASRPQDRQFILSSKKLLLSDSGFYLCAWSVRHFSYEQYFGPGTRLTVT.

Only a few counts were recorded for this clone. The rearrangement uses TRBV28 and TRBJ1-5; 10 nucleotides agree with TRBD1. The CDR3 has 15 residues. V lost 4 bases and J lost 6; bases outside the gene matches: 6. The germline CDR1 and CDR2 sequences are MDHEN and SYDVKM. CDR3: CASSSEGQGRQPQHF. CDR3 bases: TGTGCCAGCAGTTCAGAGGGACAGGGGCGTCAGCCCCAGCATTTT.

The chain joins TRBV28 to TRBJ1-1; 7 bases match TRBD1. After removal of 2 bases from V and 11 bases from J, the junction contained 5 bases not matched to a gene. Per the germline V gene, CDR1 is MDHEN and CDR2 is SYDVKM. The CDR3 totals 12 residues. The chain's CDR3 is CASSLRQGRAFF. CDR3 nucleotides: TGTGCCAGCAGTTTAAGACAGGGAAGGGCTTTCTTT.

J is TRBJ2-7 and V is TRBV6-2 or TRBV6-3; 10 bases fit TRBD2. Per the germline V gene, CDR1 is MNHEY and CDR2 is SVGEGT. V shed 4 bases, J shed 3 bases, and the junction held 6 bases outside the gene matches. The CDR3 is 15 residues long. In nucleotides, the CDR3 is TGTGCCAGCAGTTCAGCGGGAGGGGGGGACTACGAGCAGTACTTC. The encoded protein is CASSSAGGGDYEQYF.

CDR3 protein: CAIRGGLAGYNEQFF. Written as DNA, the CDR3 is TGTGCCATCAGGGGGGGACTAGCGGGCTACAATGAGCAGTTCTTC. This chain joins TRBV10-3 and TRBJ2-1, with 12 bases identical to TRBD2. Germline V gene sequence: CDR1 ENHRY, CDR2 SYGVKD. J lost 3 bases, V lost 6 bases, and 3 bases had no gene match. The CDR3 has 15 residues.

CDR3 bases: TGTGCCAGCAGAGCCGGGACTAGCGACTACAATGAGCAGTTCTTC. The encoded protein is CASRAGTSDYNEQFF. J is TRBJ2-1 and V is TRBV2, with 10 bases matching TRBD2. Per germline, CDR1 SNHLY and CDR2 FYNNEI. V shed 6 bases and J 3 bases; nucleotides not matched to a gene: 5. CDR3 length: 15 amino acids.

This clone has just a few counts. The rearrangement uses TRBV10-3 and TRBJ2-1, with 9 bases identical to TRBD2. Per germline, CDR1 ENHRY and CDR2 SYGVKD. The CDR3 length is 15 residues. The trim removed 4 bases at V and 7 bases at J, leaving 8 bases unmatched. The CDR3 is CAISGGSGRRNEQFF. The CDR3 DNA is TGTGCCATCAGTGGTGGTAGCGGGAGAAGGAATGAGCAGTTCTTC.

This rearrangement joins TRBV7-2 to TRBJ1-4; 7 nucleotides match TRBD1. CDR3 length equals 16 residues. CDR1 is SGHTA, CDR2 FQGNSA, per germline. The ends lost 5 bases at V and 7 bases at J; junction bases unmatched: 13. This chain's CDR3 is CASSRDRDLRSEKLFF. Here the CDR3 DNA reads TGTGCCAGCAGCCGCGACAGGGATCTTCGTTCTGAAAAACTGTTTTTT.

The genes are TRBV9 and TRBJ1-2; D gene uncertain. The CDR3 is 13 residues long. The V and J ends lost 4 bases and 8 bases respectively, with 15 bases between them. Per germline, CDR1 SGDLS and CDR2 YYNGEE. CDR3 nucleotides: TGTGCCAGCAGCTTAGCTCCGGGAAGCGGCTACACCTTC. This translates into CASSLAPGSGYTF.

The chain couples TRBV6-2 or TRBV6-3 to TRBJ2-2, with D perhaps TRBD1 (7 bases). V lost 6 bases to trimming and J lost 0 bases, with 14 bases between them. This CDR3 has 16 amino acids. CDR1 MNHEY and CDR2 SVGEGT come from the germline V gene. The CDR3: CASSPRGASNTGELFF. The CDR3 DNA sequence: TGTGCCAGCAGCCCCAGGGGGGCGTCGAACACCGGGGAGCTGTTTTTT.

This clone was observed a handful of times. The V and J genes are TRBV10-2 and TRBJ1-1; 8 nucleotides line up with TRBD1. Germline CDR1 and CDR2: WSHSY and SAAADI. The ends lost 6 bases at V and 7 bases at J; junction bases unmatched: 1. The CDR3 spans 11 residues. This CDR3 is CASRDRGEAFF. CDR3 bases: TGCGCCAGCAGAGACAGGGGTGAAGCTTTCTTT.

This clone was observed a handful of times. The gene calls are TRBV7-9 and TRBJ2-1, with 9 bases lining up with TRBD1. Unmatched junction bases numbered 7, after V lost 1 base and J lost 9 bases. This CDR3 region has 15 residues. Germline V gene lookup returns CDR1 SEHNR and CDR2 FQNEAQ (reference sequence). CDR3 sequence reads: CASSLDWGQGGEQFF. CDR3 nucleotide sequence: TGTGCCAGCAGCTTAGATTGGGGACAGGGTGGTGAGCAGTTCTTC. Variable domain in full (rest from reference TRBV7-9 and TRBJ2-1): DTGVSQNPRHKITKRGQNVTFRCDPISEHNRLYWYRQTLGQGPEFLTYFQNEAQLEKSRLLSDRFSAERPKGSFSTLEIQRTEQGDSAMYLCASSLDWGQGGEQFFGPGTRLTVL.

This clone showed up just once. The V gene is TRBV7-9, the J gene TRBJ2-1; 7 positions agree with TRBD1. The CDR3 runs 16 residues. Germline assignment: CDR1 SEHNR and CDR2 FQNEAQ (reference sequence). The ends lost 5 bases at V and 0 bases at J; junction bases unmatched: 7. Here the CDR3 DNA reads TGTGCCAGCAGCCCACGACAGGGAAGCTCCTACAATGAGCAGTTCTTC. This sequence encodes CASSPRQGSSYNEQFF.

The chain is built from TRBV13 and TRBJ2-7, with TRBD1 matching 8 bases. The V gene's germline CDR1 is PRHDT and CDR2 FYEKMQ (reference sequence). The CDR3 contains 14 residues. V gave up 5 bases and J gave up 4 bases; unmatched junction bases: 7. Here the CDR3 reads CASSLWTGTYEQYF. In DNA form, the CDR3 reads TGTGCCAGCAGCCTATGGACAGGGACGTACGAGCAGTACTTC.

The rearrangement joins TRBV5-1 to TRBJ2-1; no reliable D call. The CDR3 runs 15 residues. The germline gives CDR1 SGHRS, CDR2 YFSETQ. V dropped 2 bases and J dropped 4 bases, with 13 bases sitting between them. The chain's CDR3 is CASSFGGVDYNEQFF. In DNA, the CDR3 is TGCGCCAGCAGCTTTGGCGGTGTCGATTACAATGAGCAGTTCTTC.

This chain connects TRBV28 to TRBJ1-3; 11 nucleotides agree with TRBD1. Germline values: CDR1 MDHEN, CDR2 SYDVKM. V shed 2 bases and J 5 bases; nucleotides not matched to a gene: 5. CDR3 size: 16 residues. The CDR3 DNA follows: TGTGCCAGCAGTTTAACTCGGACAGGGGGCAGAAACACCATATATTTT. Encoded protein: CASSLTRTGGRNTIYF.

The chain employs TRBV24-1 and TRBJ2-3; 7 bases map to TRBD2. V dropped 5 bases and J dropped 2; count of bases not matched to a gene: 6. The germline V gene encodes CDR1 KGHDR and CDR2 SFDVKD. This CDR3 contains 15 residues. CDR3 nucleotide sequence: TGTGCCACCAGTGCCCGCGGGGGATCCACAGATACGCAGTATTTT. Translating gives CATSARGGSTDTQYF.

V and J are TRBV28 and TRBJ1-2; D may be TRBD1 (5 bases). This CDR3 comprises 12 residues. Looked up from germline, CDR1 is MDHEN and CDR2 is SYDVKM. The V gene lost 5 bases and the J gene lost 8 bases, with 12 bases spanning the gap. The DNA for the CDR3 is TGTGCCAGCAGTCTATTGGGGCGCGGCTACACCTTC. Amino acids: CASSLLGRGYTF.

The genes are TRBV18 and TRBJ2-7, with D hard to call. With 3 bases removed from V and 1 base from J, the gap between germline ends came to 7 bases. The length of the CDR3 is 13 residues. The germline V gene has CDR1 KGHSH and CDR2 LQKENI. CDR3 nucleotides: TGTGCCAGCTCACCTAGTAGATCCTACGAGCAGTACTTC. Encoded protein: CASSPSRSYEQYF. Variable domain in full (rest from reference TRBV18 and TRBJ2-7): NAGVMQNPRHLVRRRGQEARLRCSPMKGHSHVYWYRQLPEEGLKFMVYLQKENIIDESGMPKERFSAEFPKEGPSILRIQQVVRGDSAAYFCASSPSRSYEQYFGPGTRLTVT.

This clone was detected once. The rearrangement links TRBV29-1 to TRBJ2-3, with 9 bases that match TRBD2. Trimming took 7 bases from V and 5 from J; bases not matched to a gene: 13. From germline, CDR1 is SQVTM and CDR2 ANQGSEA. This CDR3 has 15 amino acids. The CDR3 DNA reads as TGCAGCGCCGCAACAGCGGGAGGCCGGGGAGATACGCAGTATTTT. It yields the protein CSAATAGGRGDTQYF.

The V gene is TRBV7-2, the J gene TRBJ2-1, with 7 bases lining up with TRBD2. The CDR3 is 16 amino acids. V gave up 5 bases and J gave up 4 bases; unmatched junction bases: 11. Germline-derived CDR1 and CDR2 are SGHTA and FQGNSA. CDR3 loop: CASSPHAGAVYNEQFF. The CDR3 DNA is TGTGCCAGCAGCCCCCATGCGGGAGCAGTTTACAATGAGCAGTTCTTC.

V and J are TRBV7-2 and TRBJ1-1, with D hard to call. In germline, CDR1 is SGHTA, CDR2 FQGNSA. The CDR3 loop spans 11 amino acids. The V gene lost 5 bases and the J gene lost 4 bases, with 5 bases spanning the gap. The CDR3 region has the DNA TGTGCCAGCAGCCCCTTCACTGAAGCTTTCTTT. Its protein is CASSPFTEAFF.

This clone turned up a few times. The rearrangement uses TRBV3-1 (or the pseudogene TRBV3-2) and TRBJ1-3; TRBD1 matches 7 bases. CDR1 LGHDT and CDR2 YNNKEL come from the germline V gene (reference sequence). The CDR3 contains 15 residues. With 0 bases clipped from V and 5 bases from J, the junction kept 4 bases outside the gene matches. CDR3 DNA sequence: TGTGCCAGCAGCCAAGAGCGGAGGGGGCGAAACACCATATATTTT. It codes for CASSQERRGRNTIYF.

V gene TRBV30 combines with J gene TRBJ2-1, with 7 bases fitting TRBD2. The CDR3 runs 15 residues. CDR1 is GTSNPN and CDR2 is SVGIG in the germline V gene (reference sequence). V was pared by 3 bases and J by 1 base, with 6 bases of the junction left unmatched. CDR3 coding DNA: TGTGCCTGGAGACCGAGCGGGATATCCTACAATGAGCAGTTCTTC. This translates into CAWRPSGISYNEQFF.

This clone has a handful of counts. V is TRBV24-1 and J is TRBJ2-2; TRBD2 agrees at 8 bases. The CDR3 totals 16 residues. From germline, CDR1 is KGHDR and CDR2 SFDVKD. Trimming removed 1 base from V and 3 bases from J; junction bases left unmatched: 3. The CDR3 spells CATSDLAGEYTGELFF. CDR3 sequence (DNA): TGTGCCACCAGTGATTTAGCGGGAGAGTACACCGGGGAGCTGTTTTTT.

The chain joins TRBV7-8 to TRBJ2-7; D possibly corresponds to TRBD1 (6 bases). The germline V and J ends were trimmed by 6 bases and 0 bases, with 15 bases remaining between them. The CDR3 loop spans 15 amino acids. Germline lookup yields CDR1 SGHVS and CDR2 FQNEAQ. In nucleotides, the CDR3 is TGTGCCAGCAGGGGTGGACAGTTGGACTCCTACGAGCAGTACTTC. Translating it yields CASRGGQLDSYEQYF.

This clone was seen only once. The chain combines TRBV28 with TRBJ2-7; TRBD1 is a possible D gene (6 bases). The germline V gene has CDR1 MDHEN and CDR2 SYDVKM. This CDR3 comprises 20 residues. V lost 4 bases, J lost 2 bases, and 30 bases lay in between. The CDR3 sequence is CASSSVSGRFQGFFPYEQYF. Written as DNA, the CDR3 is TGTGCCAGCAGTTCGGTTTCAGGGCGGTTCCAGGGGTTTTTTCCCTACGAGCAGTACTTC.

The chain employs TRBV4-3 and TRBJ2-7; D uncertain. Germline V gives CDR1 LGHNA, CDR2 YSLEER. The CDR3 sequence is 14 residues long. The ends were cut back, 4 bases at V and 0 bases at J, with 10 bases in the middle. The CDR3 bases are TGCGCCAGCAGCCCTGTACGCAGCTCCTACGAGCAGTACTTC. Protein: CASSPVRSSYEQYF.

The rearrangement joins TRBV6-1 to TRBJ1-5, with 7 positions matching TRBD1. From germline, CDR1 is MNHNS and CDR2 SASEGT. The CDR3 runs to 19 residues. Germline trimming cut 3 bases from V and 4 bases from J; bases unmatched to any gene: 18. CDR3 in DNA: TGTGCCAGCAGTGATCCCGGGACAGCGTCCTTACCCTCTAATCAGCCCCAGCATTTT. Protein: CASSDPGTASLPSNQPQHF.

The J gene is TRBJ2-7, the V gene TRBV4-1; 8 nucleotides match TRBD1. CDR3 length: 14 residues. Trimming took 3 bases from V and 5 from J; bases not matched to a gene: 6. Germline V gene data show CDR1 as MGHRA and CDR2 as YSYEKL. The DNA for the CDR3 is TGCGCCAGCAGCCACCGGACAGGGTGGGACGAGCAGTACTTC. Protein sequence: CASSHRTGWDEQYF.